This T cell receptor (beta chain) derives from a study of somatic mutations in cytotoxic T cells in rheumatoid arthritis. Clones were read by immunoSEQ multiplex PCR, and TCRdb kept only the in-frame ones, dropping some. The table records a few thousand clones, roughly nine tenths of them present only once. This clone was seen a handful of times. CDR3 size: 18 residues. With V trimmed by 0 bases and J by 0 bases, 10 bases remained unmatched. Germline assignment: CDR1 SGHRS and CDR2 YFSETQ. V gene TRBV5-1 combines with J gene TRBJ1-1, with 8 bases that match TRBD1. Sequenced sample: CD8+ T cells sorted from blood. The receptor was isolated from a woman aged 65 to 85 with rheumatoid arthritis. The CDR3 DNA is TGCGCCAGCAGCTTGGGGTGGGGAGGGACAGGCATGAACACTGAAGCTTTCTTT. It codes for CASSLGWGGTGMNTEAFF. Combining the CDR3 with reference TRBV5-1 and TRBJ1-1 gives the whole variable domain KAGVTQTPRYLIKTRGQQVTLSCSPISGHRSVSWYQQTPGQGLQFLFEYFSETQRNKGNFPGRFSGRQFSNSRSEMNVSTLELGDSALYLCASSLGWGGTGMNTEAFFGQGTRLTVV.